A single sample gave rise to the 10 T cell receptor beta chains below, sequenced in a study of shared clonotypes between healthy human individuals. Here immunoSEQ multiplex PCR was the method, and the copy in TCRdb shows in-frame clones only, minus some. The data contain over 1.4 million clones, approximately 97% of them singletons. Sequenced input: naive CD4+ T cells sorted from blood. The subset is: CD45RA+ positively selected. The receptor set was obtained from a man aged 25 to 40 in good health.

This clone was observed once. The rearrangement uses TRBV9 and TRBJ1-2; 7 bases line up with TRBD1. The CDR3 is made up of 16 amino acids. The V and J ends lost 0 bases and 3 bases, in that order; junction bases with no gene match: 8. CDR1 and CDR2 (germline): SGDLS, YYNGEE. The DNA for the CDR3 is TGTGCCAGCAGCGTAGGCAGAGGGGGCGCGGACTATGGCTACACCTTC. Protein product: CASSVGRGGADYGYTF.

This chain joins TRBV4-1 and TRBJ1-5, with a possible D match to TRBD1 (5 bases). This CDR3 has 15 residues. Germline loops: CDR1 MGHRA, CDR2 YSYEKL. V was cut by 2 bases and J by 5 bases, with 13 bases left in between. The CDR3 protein is CASSQFMAGHQPQHF. The CDR3, as DNA: TGCGCCAGCAGCCAATTTATGGCAGGGCATCAGCCCCAGCATTTT.

The chain carries TRBV11-2 and TRBJ1-5; no reliable D call. Trimming stripped 1 base from V and 2 bases from J, with 6 bases between. Germline V CDR1 and CDR2: SGHAT, FQNNGV. The CDR3 contains 14 residues. Here the CDR3 reads CASSLGVGNQPQHF. DNA of the CDR3: TGTGCCAGCAGCTTAGGAGTTGGCAATCAGCCCCAGCATTTT. Together with reference TRBV11-2 and TRBJ1-5, the CDR3 gives the full variable domain: EAGVAQSPRYKIIEKRQSVAFWCNPISGHATLYWYQQILGQGPKLLIQFQNNGVVDDSQLPKDRFSAERLKGVDSTLKIQPAKLEDSAVYLCASSLGVGNQPQHFGDGTRLSIL.

The chain employs TRBV5-1 and TRBJ2-7; weak D call: TRBD2 (6 bases). The germline V gene has CDR1 SGHRS and CDR2 YFSETQ. The V end was cut by 2 bases, the J end by 2 bases, with 14 bases between. CDR3 size: 15 residues. In DNA form, the CDR3 reads TGCGCCAGCAGCTTATTAAGTGCGGGGCCCTACGAGCAGTACTTC. Its protein is CASSLLSAGPYEQYF.

The chain joins TRBV6-5 to TRBJ2-1; D is possibly TRBD2 (6 bases). The V end lost 6 bases, the J end lost 5 bases, and 17 bases lay between the germline ends. The germline V gene has CDR1 MNHEY and CDR2 SVGAGI. The CDR3 loop spans 15 amino acids. CDR3: CASSPGRAGNNEQFF. CDR3 in DNA: TGTGCCAGCAGCCCCGGGCGGGCGGGAAACAATGAGCAGTTCTTC.

The chain employs TRBV9 and TRBJ2-5; D might be TRBD1 or TRBD2, each matching 5 bases. CDR1 and CDR2 from the germline V gene are SGDLS and YYNGEE. Trimming left V 2 bases short and J 1 base short, with 9 bases between. The CDR3 runs to 14 residues. CDR3 nucleotides: TGTGCCAGCAGCGTTATCGGGACCCAAGAGACCCAGTACTTC. It codes for CASSVIGTQETQYF.

This clone was detected only once. The chain combines TRBV7-8 with TRBJ1-2; D gene ambiguous. From germline, CDR1 is SGHVS and CDR2 FQNEAQ. The CDR3 contains 14 residues. V lost 5 bases and J lost 2, with 12 bases in between. CDR3 loop: CASSPGLENYGYTF. The CDR3 bases are TGTGCCAGCAGCCCCGGACTTGAAAACTATGGCTACACCTTC.

J is TRBJ2-2 and V is TRBV5-6; tentative D call: TRBD1 (6 bases). Per germline, CDR1 SGHDT and CDR2 YYEEEE. V gave up 4 bases and J gave up 4 bases, with 11 bases separating them. This CDR3 region has 14 residues. The CDR3 protein is CASSQTGFTGELFF. CDR3 DNA sequence: TGTGCCAGCAGCCAGACAGGTTTCACCGGGGAGCTGTTTTTT. The full variable domain, completed using reference TRBV5-6 and TRBJ2-2, is DAGVTQSPTHLIKTRGQQVTLRCSPKSGHDTVSWYQQALGQGPQFIFQYYEEEERQRGNFPDRFSGHQFPNYSSELNVNALLLGDSALYLCASSQTGFTGELFFGEGSRLTVL.

The chain joins TRBV28 to TRBJ2-7; the match to TRBD2 covers 7 bases. Germline loops: CDR1 MDHEN, CDR2 SYDVKM. The CDR3 runs 17 residues. V dropped 4 bases and J dropped 1; count of bases not matched to a gene: 13. The CDR3 coding sequence is TGTGCCAGCAGTTATGCCTTGGGGGGGGAGCGTTCCTACGAGCAGTACTTC. As protein: CASSYALGGERSYEQYF.

The gene calls are TRBV19 and TRBJ2-7, with TRBD1 matching 7 bases. V dropped 4 bases and J dropped 3; count of bases not matched to a gene: 9. In germline, CDR1 is LNHDA, CDR2 SQIVND (reference sequence). The CDR3 has 15 residues. The CDR3 reads CASSRSRTGDYEQYF. CDR3 in DNA: TGTGCCAGTAGTAGATCCCGGACAGGAGACTACGAGCAGTACTTC.